The 9 T cell receptor beta chains below were found in one sample sequenced in a study of T and B cells in COVID-19 patients. TRB rearrangements were amplified by multiplex PCR with BIOMED2 TRB-A/B primers. TCRdb itself ran the multiplex PCR reads through MiXCR, one entry per CDR3 protein. The data hold 10,000 to 15,000 distinct CDR3 sequences, with just under 30% observed a single time. From blood, roughly 220-550 ng of genomic DNA served as TRB template. The specimen sequenced was blood. These receptor sequences come from a human donor who had recovered from COVID-19.

This chain connects TRBV5-4 to TRBJ1-4, with TRBD1 matching 7 bases. Trimming removed 4 bases from V and 1 base from J; junction bases left unmatched: 7. The CDR3 contains 16 residues. Germline CDR1 reads SGHNT; CDR2 reads YYREEE (reference sequence). The CDR3 region is CASSPGTARTNEKLFF. Here the CDR3 DNA reads TGTGCCAGCAGCCCGGGGACAGCACGAACTAATGAAAAACTGTTTTTT.

This clonotype appeared a few times. The DNA for the CDR3 is TGTGCCAGCAGTCCTTCTGGGACAGGAGGGAAGAGTTATGGCTACACCTTC. It yields the protein CASSPSGTGGKSYGYTF. The V and J genes are TRBV6-2 or TRBV6-3 and TRBJ1-2; TRBD1 matches at 8 bases. The CDR3 runs to 17 residues. CDR1 MNHEY and CDR2 SVGEGT come from the germline V gene. V shed 5 bases and J 5 bases; nucleotides not matched to a gene: 16.

In its sample, this clonotype was seen once. The CDR3 nucleotides read TGTGCCAGCAGCAGACAGGGGGATCAAGAGACCCAGTACTTC. It codes for CASSRQGDQETQYF. This rearrangement joins TRBV11-1 to TRBJ2-5; 9 positions match TRBD1. The CDR3 has 14 residues. The junction had 3 bases not matched to a gene; V was cut back by 5 bases and J by 2 bases. CDR1 and CDR2 from the germline V gene are SGHAT and FQDESV (reference sequence). Complete variable domain (other parts from reference TRBV11-1 and TRBJ2-5): EAEVAQSPRYKITEKSQAVAFWCDPISGHATLYWYRQILGQGPELLVQFQDESVVDDSQLPKDRFSAERLKGVDSTLKIQPAELGDSAMYLCASSRQGDQETQYFGPGTRLLVL.

This clonotype was counted only a few times. The CDR3 is CSARGTRGDTQYF. The CDR3 nucleotides are TGCAGTGCTAGAGGGACGAGGGGAGATACGCAGTATTTT. The chain recombines TRBV20-1 with TRBJ2-3, with D possibly called TRBD1 or TRBD2 (5 bases each). Germline-derived CDR1 and CDR2 are DFQATT and SNEGSKA (reference sequence). The CDR3 contains 13 residues. The V gene lost 1 base and the J gene lost 5 bases, with 10 bases spanning the gap.

V gene TRBV7-9 combines with J gene TRBJ2-1; 10 positions agree with TRBD1. Germline trimming cut 1 base from V and 6 bases from J; bases unmatched to any gene: 3. The germline V gene has CDR1 SEHNR and CDR2 FQNEAQ (reference sequence). This CDR3 has 15 residues. The CDR3 DNA sequence: TGTGCCAGCAGCTTAGAAGGGACAGGGGTCAATGAGCAGTTCTTC. Its translation: CASSLEGTGVNEQFF.

This clonotype occurred a few times. The V call is TRBV6-2 or TRBV6-3, the J call TRBJ2-1; D ambiguous. Trimming removed 7 bases from V and 7 bases from J, with 14 bases in between. The CDR3 runs to 13 residues. Germline lookup yields CDR1 MNHEY and CDR2 SVGEGT. This CDR3 is CASKALGNNEQFF. The CDR3 DNA is TGTGCCAGCAAGGCCCTAGGGAATAATGAGCAGTTCTTC.

The chain carries TRBV11-3 and TRBJ2-7, with 9 bases that match TRBD1. The CDR3 totals 17 residues. Germline V gene data show CDR1 as SGHNT and CDR2 as YENEEA. J gave up 2 bases and V 4 bases, and 12 bases lay outside the gene matches. CDR3 DNA: TGTGCCAGCAGCTCCACAGAAACAGGGGGCCCGGCCTACGAGCAGTACTTC. Translation: CASSSTETGGPAYEQYF.

V is TRBV27 and J is TRBJ1-4; the match to TRBD1 covers 8 bases. In germline, CDR1 is MNHEY, CDR2 SMNVEV (reference sequence). This CDR3 comprises 18 residues. V lost 3 bases to trimming and J lost 3 bases; unmatched junction nucleotides: 12. CDR3 coding DNA: TGTGCCAGCAGTTTTTCCGGGACAGGTCTCCCAGCTAATGAAAAACTGTTTTTT. This codes for CASSFSGTGLPANEKLFF.

The chain recombines TRBV27 with TRBJ2-3; 7 bases map to TRBD2. The CDR3 loop spans 16 amino acids. Germline loops: CDR1 MNHEY, CDR2 SMNVEV (reference sequence). V dropped 6 bases and J dropped 2; count of bases not matched to a gene: 11. The CDR3 region is CASSQSWSGVTDTQYF. The CDR3 DNA follows: TGTGCCAGCAGCCAGTCGTGGAGCGGGGTCACAGATACGCAGTATTTT.